The 28 T cell receptor beta chains presented below share a single source sample, sequenced in a study of cytomegalovirus exposure and HLA in healthy donors. The PCR had 60 Vbeta and 13 Jbeta primers. TCRdb keeps only in-frame clones here, not all; method: immunoSEQ multiplex PCR. The data show 120,000 or so clones, with roughly four fifths seen just once and roughly 1.3% held by the top ten. Sequenced material: PBMCs. These receptors all come from a woman aged 25 to 39 in good health and CMV-seronegative.

The J gene is TRBJ2-2, the V gene TRBV7-3, with 8 bases that match TRBD1. Germline V gene lookup returns CDR1 SGHTA and CDR2 FQGTGA. There are 14 residues in the CDR3. V shed 5 bases, J shed 1 base, and the junction held 0 bases outside the gene matches. The CDR3 DNA follows: TGTGCCAGCAGCGGGACAGGGAACACCGGGGAGCTGTTTTTT. This translates into CASSGTGNTGELFF. The full variable domain, in which reference TRBV7-3 and TRBJ2-2 provide the parts outside the CDR3, is GAGVSQTPSNKVTEKGKYVELRCDPISGHTALYWYRQSLGQGPEFLIYFQGTGAADDSGLPNDRFFAVRPEGSVSTLKIQRTERGDSAVYLCASSGTGNTGELFFGEGSRLTVL.

This clone was counted only a few times. V gene TRBV6-5 combines with J gene TRBJ1-4, with 8 nucleotides matching TRBD1. V was pared by 10 bases and J by 8 bases, with 9 bases of the junction left unmatched. The CDR3 length is 13 residues. CDR1 and CDR2 from the germline V gene are MNHEY and SVGAGI. CDR3 coding DNA: TGTGCCACCCTGGACAGGGCGGGAGAAAAACTGTTTTTT. Translation: CATLDRAGEKLFF.

The chain carries TRBV5-4 and TRBJ2-7; 9 bases fit TRBD1. CDR1 SGHNT and CDR2 YYREEE come from the germline V gene (reference sequence). This CDR3 has 16 residues. V was clipped by 4 bases and J by 4 bases; unmatched bases: 12. CDR3 sequence: CASSPPVGQGIYEQYF. The DNA of the CDR3 is TGTGCCAGCAGCCCTCCCGTTGGACAGGGGATTTACGAGCAGTACTTC.

The J gene is TRBJ1-2, the V gene TRBV7-2; D may be TRBD1 (6 bases). The V and J ends lost 3 bases and 5 bases respectively, with 10 bases between them. The CDR3 is 13 residues long. CDR1 SGHTA and CDR2 FQGNSA come from the germline V gene. For the CDR3, the DNA is TGTGCCAGCAGCTTCGGACAGTTGTATGGCTACACCTTC. As protein: CASSFGQLYGYTF.

The chain is built from TRBV7-8 and TRBJ1-1; D may be TRBD1 (5 bases). The V end lost 2 bases, the J end lost 4 bases, and 8 bases lay between the germline ends. The CDR3 loop spans 13 amino acids. The germline gives CDR1 SGHVS, CDR2 FQNEAQ. CDR3: CASSLSQGTEAFF. As DNA, the CDR3 is TGTGCCAGCAGCTTATCTCAGGGCACTGAAGCTTTCTTT.

The chain carries TRBV28 and TRBJ1-5; D unclear. The V gene lost 3 bases and the J gene lost 4 bases, with 13 bases spanning the gap. Germline V gives CDR1 MDHEN, CDR2 SYDVKM. This CDR3 contains 15 residues. CDR3 amino acids: CASSFTAGINQPQHF. Written as DNA, the CDR3 is TGTGCCAGCAGTTTTACGGCAGGAATTAATCAGCCCCAGCATTTT.

This CDR3 is CAWSALSYEQYF. The DNA of the CDR3 is TGTGCCTGGAGTGCTCTCAGCTACGAGCAGTACTTC. This chain joins TRBV30 and TRBJ2-7; D remains unclear. V shed 1 base and J shed 3 bases, with 7 bases lying between them. Per the germline V gene, CDR1 is GTSNPN and CDR2 is SVGIG (reference sequence). The CDR3 runs 12 residues.

The chain carries TRBV9 and TRBJ2-1, with 8 nucleotides matching TRBD1. The V and J ends lost 3 bases and 15 bases, in that order; junction bases with no gene match: 14. The germline CDR1 and CDR2 sequences are SGDLS and YYNGEE. The CDR3 extends over 14 amino acids. CDR3 region: CASSETGVGDNPFF. For the CDR3, the DNA is TGTGCCAGCAGCGAGACAGGGGTGGGCGACAATCCGTTCTTC.

This clone appeared once. The genes are TRBV7-2 and TRBJ2-7; 10 bases fit TRBD2. Trimming at V came to 5 bases and at J to 4 bases, leaving 5 bases not matched to a gene. Per germline, CDR1 SGHTA and CDR2 FQGNSA. This CDR3 is 14 amino acids long. The CDR3 reads CASSASGSSYEQYF. The CDR3, as DNA: TGTGCCAGCAGCGCTAGCGGGAGTTCTTACGAGCAGTACTTC.

The J gene is TRBJ2-1, the V gene TRBV7-6; 10 bases are shared with TRBD1. V shed 2 bases, J shed 4 bases, and the junction held 5 bases outside the gene matches. Germline CDR1 SGHVS, CDR2 FNYEAQ. CDR3 length: 16 residues. The CDR3 is CASSLRGTGEYNEQFF. CDR3 nucleotides: TGTGCCAGCAGCTTACGAGGGACAGGGGAATACAATGAGCAGTTCTTC.

The rearrangement uses TRBV28 and TRBJ1-4, with D possibly TRBD1 on 6 matching bases. Germline values: CDR1 MDHEN, CDR2 SYDVKM. The CDR3 sequence is 13 residues long. Deletions cut 8 bases from V and 1 base from J, with 8 bases between. The CDR3 sequence: CASLQGTNEKLFF. CDR3 nucleotide sequence: TGTGCCAGCCTACAGGGAACTAATGAAAAACTGTTTTTT.

The V gene is TRBV7-2, the J gene TRBJ2-7; no firm D call. The CDR3 is 14 residues long. The V gene's germline CDR1 is SGHTA and CDR2 FQGNSA. V lost 2 bases to trimming and J lost 2 bases, with 10 bases between them. The CDR3 spells CASSLRIQTYEQYF. The CDR3 coding sequence is TGTGCCAGCAGCTTAAGAATACAGACCTACGAGCAGTACTTC.

The chain is built from TRBV15 and TRBJ1-5, with D possibly being TRBD1 (6 bases). The V end lost 0 bases, the J end lost 4 bases, and 10 bases lay between the germline ends. The germline V gene encodes CDR1 LNHNV and CDR2 YYDKDF (reference sequence). The CDR3 contains 15 residues. The CDR3 DNA reads as TGTGCCACCAGCAGAGAAACAGGGTTGAATCAGCCCCAGCATTTT. Amino acid sequence: CATSRETGLNQPQHF. Together with reference TRBV15 and TRBJ1-5, the CDR3 gives the full variable domain: DAMVIQNPRYQVTQFGKPVTLSCSQTLNHNVMYWYQQKSSQAPKLLFHYYDKDFNNEADTPDNFQSRRPNTSFCFLDIRSPGLGDTAMYLCATSRETGLNQPQHFGDGTRLSIL.

This rearrangement joins TRBV4-3 to TRBJ1-2, with D hard to call. Trimming stripped 0 bases from V and 7 bases from J, with 12 bases between. Germline V lookup: CDR1 LGHNA, CDR2 YSLEER. The CDR3 length is 14 residues. The CDR3 DNA reads TGCGCCAGCAGCCAAGATCTCGGGGAGGGTGGCTACACCTTC. It codes for CASSQDLGEGGYTF.

In regard to this clone: One junction end disagrees with the germline gene, perhaps due to a read error. The chain joins TRBV7-9 to TRBJ1-5; perhaps TRBD1 as D (5 bases). There are 18 residues in the CDR3. CDR1 and CDR2 from the germline V gene are SEHNR and FQNEAQ (reference sequence). The DNA of the CDR3 is TGTGCCAGCAGCTTATATTCGGGGGTAGGGATACCCAATCAGCCCCAGAATTTT. Translated: CASSLYSGVGIPNQPQNF.

A few counts support this clone. The chain couples TRBV21-1 to TRBJ2-7; the DNA was not used to check the table's D call, TRBD2. TRBV21-1 has pseudogene status. The CDR3 is made up of 15 amino acids. DNA for the CDR3: TGTGCCAGCGGGAAGCGGGGGGGCCTCTCCTACGAGCAGTACTTC. Translation gives CASGKRGGLSYEQYF.

This clone was counted between two and nine times. V and J are TRBV5-1 and TRBJ2-2; 9 nucleotides line up with TRBD2. The V gene's germline CDR1 is SGHRS and CDR2 YFSETQ. The CDR3 runs to 14 residues. V dropped 4 bases and J dropped 6; count of bases not matched to a gene: 4. The CDR3 sequence: CASSVGLASGELFF. The DNA of the CDR3 is TGCGCCAGCAGCGTTGGACTAGCGTCCGGGGAGCTGTTTTTT.

The table lists this clone with a few counts. The chain couples TRBV7-2 to TRBJ2-2; D is possibly TRBD1 (5 bases). Germline values: CDR1 SGHTA, CDR2 FQGNSA. The V end lost 4 bases, the J end lost 2 bases, and 14 bases lay between the germline ends. The CDR3 totals 16 residues. For the CDR3, the DNA is TGTGCCAGCAGCTCAACATGGACATCAAACACCGGGGAGCTGTTTTTT. Amino acid sequence: CASSSTWTSNTGELFF.

With respect to this clone: Other DNA sequences in the sample encode the same CDR3. This chain uses TRBV4-3 with TRBJ2-1; 7 bases map to TRBD1. The CDR3 covers 16 residues. After removal of 1 base from V and 1 base from J, the junction contained 4 bases not matched to a gene. The germline gives CDR1 LGHNA, CDR2 YSLEER. The CDR3 sequence is CASSQGAGGSYNEQFF. The DNA for the CDR3 is TGCGCCAGCAGCCAAGGGGCAGGGGGTTCCTACAATGAGCAGTTCTTC.

The V gene is TRBV6-5, the J gene TRBJ2-1; D gene unclear. Deletions cut 6 bases from V and 9 bases from J, with 12 bases between. This CDR3 region has 12 residues. Germline assignment: CDR1 MNHEY and CDR2 SVGAGI. CDR3 DNA: TGTGCCAGCAGGGATGGTGCAGGTGAGCAGTTCTTC. It encodes CASRDGAGEQFF.

V gene TRBV5-1 combines with J gene TRBJ2-7; 11 nucleotides match TRBD1. The germline V gene encodes CDR1 SGHRS and CDR2 YFSETQ. J was trimmed by 2 bases and V by 7 bases; bases with no gene match: 2. The CDR3 runs 13 residues. For the CDR3, the DNA is TGCGCCAGCGGGACAGGGGGGCCCTACGAGCAGTACTTC. This codes for CASGTGGPYEQYF. The complete variable domain, with remaining parts taken from reference TRBV5-1 and TRBJ2-7, reads KAGVTQTPRYLIKTRGQQVTLSCSPISGHRSVSWYQQTPGQGLQFLFEYFSETQRNKGNFPGRFSGRQFSNSRSEMNVSTLELGDSALYLCASGTGGPYEQYFGPGTRLTVT.

This clone turned up a few times. The chain is built from TRBV5-4 and TRBJ1-2; 7 bases map to TRBD1. Germline values: CDR1 SGHNT, CDR2 YYREEE (reference sequence). V shed 3 bases, J shed 8 bases, and the junction held 7 bases outside the gene matches. CDR3 length: 13 amino acids. CDR3 nucleotide sequence: TGTGCCAGCAGCTGGGGGACAGTGGGAGGCTACACCTTC. This gives the protein CASSWGTVGGYTF.

J is TRBJ2-5 and V is TRBV7-6; D not resolved. V shed 3 bases and J shed 5 bases, with 10 bases lying between them. The CDR3 spans 13 residues. Germline V gene data show CDR1 as SGHVS and CDR2 as FNYEAQ. CDR3 DNA sequence: TGTGCCAGCAGCTTTAATACACCGGAGACCCAGTACTTC. Translating it yields CASSFNTPETQYF.

There are a few counts of this clone. In DNA form, the CDR3 reads TGTGCCAGCTTTTTGCCAGGGGCACCCCTCCACTTT. Its protein is CASFLPGAPLHF. The genes are TRBV2 and TRBJ1-6; perhaps TRBD1 as D (6 bases). CDR3 length equals 12 residues. The V end was cut by 8 bases, the J end by 11 bases, with 13 bases between. From germline, CDR1 is SNHLY and CDR2 FYNNEI.

The rearrangement links TRBV7-9 to TRBJ2-5, with D tentatively TRBD2 (5 bases). Germline CDR1 and CDR2: SEHNR and FQNEAQ (reference sequence). The V gene lost 1 base and the J gene lost 5 bases, with 17 bases spanning the gap. The CDR3 covers 16 residues. CDR3 amino acids: CASSLVVGLSLETQYF. The CDR3 DNA reads as TGTGCCAGCAGCTTAGTTGTTGGACTGTCTCTTGAGACCCAGTACTTC.

The chain uses TRBV15 and TRBJ2-1; TRBD2 matches 9 bases. CDR3 length: 19 amino acids. The germline CDR1 and CDR2 sequences are LNHNV and YYDKDF (reference sequence). With 0 bases clipped from V and 0 bases from J, the junction kept 9 bases outside the gene matches. CDR3 amino acids: CATSRDSLAGQSSYNEQFF. DNA of the CDR3: TGTGCCACCAGCAGAGATAGTCTAGCGGGGCAGAGCTCCTACAATGAGCAGTTCTTC.

V usage is TRBV6-6 and J usage is TRBJ2-5, with D possibly matching TRBD1 (6 bases). CDR3 length: 15 residues. The V and J ends lost 6 bases and 5 bases respectively, with 19 bases between them. The germline CDR1 and CDR2 sequences are MNHNY and SVGAGI (reference sequence). CDR3 DNA: TGTGCCAGCAGATTCAGGGGCCCCTCGGTGGAGACCCAGTACTTC. This encodes CASRFRGPSVETQYF.

This clone came up a few times. V usage is TRBV30 and J usage is TRBJ1-5; no definite D call. Germline values: CDR1 GTSNPN, CDR2 SVGIG (reference sequence). Trimming cost V 8 bases and J 6 bases, with 14 bases left between them. The CDR3 covers 12 residues. The DNA of the CDR3 is TGTGCCGGAGGGAGGGAGGGTCAGCCCCAGCATTTT. Translating it yields CAGGREGQPQHF.